This T cell receptor beta chain was sequenced for a study of blood T cells in healthy people across ages. General study findings and limits: Both higher diversity and more naive CD4+ cells marked long-lived donors when set against aged donors.

Germline CDR1 is DFQATT and CDR2 is SNEGSKA (reference sequence). This CDR3 is built from 11 residues. PCR was performed a second time for roughly 6 to 12 cycles using a sample-barcoded 5' primer and a J-beta primer mix. The template-switch adaptor was a 5' adaptor with 12 random nucleotides. It tagged each cDNA molecule. One entry per CDR3 protein, called by TCRdb with MiXCR from the 5' RACE reads. The repertoire consists of some 760,000 distinct CDR3 sequences, with roughly 25% occurring once and the leading ten covering 9.4%. In regard to this clonotype: Its antigen is not identified.

This same sample was also taken into another study, of T cells of mothers and their children. Turning to that study: Related mother-child pairs showed slightly, non-significantly higher overlap than unrelated pairs.

The sample comprised blood. The V and J genes are TRBV20-1 and TRBJ2-7; the D is unclear. The assigned J gene may be wrong: the sequence end matches TRBJ2-1 better. The TCR comes from a boy younger than 18 in good health. CDR3 in DNA: TGCAGTGCCCCCCTTCCTAATGAGCAGTTCTTC. It specifies CSAPLPNEQFF.